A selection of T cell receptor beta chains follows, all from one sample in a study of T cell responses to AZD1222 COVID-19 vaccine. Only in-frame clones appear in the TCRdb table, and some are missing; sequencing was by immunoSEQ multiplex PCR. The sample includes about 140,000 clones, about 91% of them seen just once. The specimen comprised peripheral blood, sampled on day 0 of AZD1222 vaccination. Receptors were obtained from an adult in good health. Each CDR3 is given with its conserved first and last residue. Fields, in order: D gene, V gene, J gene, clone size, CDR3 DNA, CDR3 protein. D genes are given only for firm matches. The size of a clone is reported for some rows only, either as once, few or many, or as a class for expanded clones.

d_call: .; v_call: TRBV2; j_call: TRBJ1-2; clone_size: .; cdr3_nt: TGTGCCAGCAGCGACGGTAGGGGCTACACCTTC; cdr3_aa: CASSDGRGYTF
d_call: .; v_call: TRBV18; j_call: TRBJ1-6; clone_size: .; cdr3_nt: TGTGCCAGCTCGTCAACAGGACCGAATTCACCCCTCCACTTT; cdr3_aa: CASSSTGPNSPLHF
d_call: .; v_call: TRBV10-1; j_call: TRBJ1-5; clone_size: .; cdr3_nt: TGCGCCAGCAGTGAGGGAAATCAGCCCCAGCATTTT; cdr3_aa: CASSEGNQPQHF
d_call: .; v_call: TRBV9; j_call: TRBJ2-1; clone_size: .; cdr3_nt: TGTGCCAGCAGCGTATCCAAAAGTGAGCAGTTCTTC; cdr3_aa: CASSVSKSEQFF
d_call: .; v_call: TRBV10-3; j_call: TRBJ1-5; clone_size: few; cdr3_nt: TGTGCCAGCAAGGGGCTGTTCAATCAGCCCCAGCATTTT; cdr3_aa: CASKGLFNQPQHF
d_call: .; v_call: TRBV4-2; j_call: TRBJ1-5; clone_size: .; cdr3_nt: TGTGCCAGCAGCCAAGATTCGACGCCTTTGGGGTATCAGCCCCAGCATTTT; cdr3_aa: CASSQDSTPLGYQPQHF
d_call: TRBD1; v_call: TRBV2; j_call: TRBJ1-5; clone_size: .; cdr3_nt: TGTGCCAGCAGTGCACAACAGGGGTACTATAGCAATCAGCCCCAGCATTTT; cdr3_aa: CASSAQQGYYSNQPQHF
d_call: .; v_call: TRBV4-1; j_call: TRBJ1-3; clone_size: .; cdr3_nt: TGCGCCAGCAGCCAAGGTGGACTGAGCTCTGGAAACACCATATATTTT; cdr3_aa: CASSQGGLSSGNTIYF
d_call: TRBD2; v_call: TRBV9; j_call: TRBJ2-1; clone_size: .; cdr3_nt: TGTGCCAGCAGCCCCCCCGGGACTAGCTATGAGCAGTTCTTC; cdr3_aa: CASSPPGTSYEQFF
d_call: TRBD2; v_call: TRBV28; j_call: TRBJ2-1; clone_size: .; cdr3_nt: TGTGCCAGCGCAGTTCAAGCGGGAGGGTACAATGAGCAGTTCTTC; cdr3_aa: CASAVQAGGYNEQFF
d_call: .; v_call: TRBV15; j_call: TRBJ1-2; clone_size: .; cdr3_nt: TGTGCCACCAGCAGACAACTAGGTGGCTACACCTTC; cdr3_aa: CATSRQLGGYTF
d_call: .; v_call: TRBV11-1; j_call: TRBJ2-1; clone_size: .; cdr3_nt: TGTGCCAGCAGCTTGTGGTCTAGAGGGTCCTACAATGAGCAGTTCTTC; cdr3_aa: CASSLWSRGSYNEQFF
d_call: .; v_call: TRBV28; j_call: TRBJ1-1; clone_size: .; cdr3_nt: TGTGCCAGCAGTCCCCCCCGGGGGGCAGGAGCGGCTTTCTTT; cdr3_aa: CASSPPRGAGAAFF
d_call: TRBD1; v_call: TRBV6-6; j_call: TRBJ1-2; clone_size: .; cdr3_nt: TGTGCCAGCAGTCAAGACAGGGAGAGTGGCTACACCTTC; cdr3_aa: CASSQDRESGYTF
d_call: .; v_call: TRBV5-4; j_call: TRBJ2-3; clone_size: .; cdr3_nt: TGTGCCAGCAGCATCACAGATACGCAGTATTTT; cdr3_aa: CASSITDTQYF
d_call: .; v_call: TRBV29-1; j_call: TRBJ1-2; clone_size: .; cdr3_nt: TGCAGCGTTAAAAAAGGGGGGGGCCCTGGCTACACCTTC; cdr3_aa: CSVKKGGGPGYTF
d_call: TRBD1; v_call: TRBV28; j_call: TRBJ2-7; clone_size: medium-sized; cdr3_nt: TGTGCCAGCAGCTGGACAGGCTACGAGCAGTACTTC; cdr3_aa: CASSWTGYEQYF
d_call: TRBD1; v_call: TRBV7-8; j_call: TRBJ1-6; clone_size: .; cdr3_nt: TGTGCCAGCAGCTTTAACAGGGGTGATTATTCACCCCTCCACTTT; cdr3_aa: CASSFNRGDYSPLHF
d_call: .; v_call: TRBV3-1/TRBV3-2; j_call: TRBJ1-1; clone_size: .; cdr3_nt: TGTGCCAGCAGCCAAGTGACACCTATGAACACTGAAGCTTTCTTT; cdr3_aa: CASSQVTPMNTEAFF
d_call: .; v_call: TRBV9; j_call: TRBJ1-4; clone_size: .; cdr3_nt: TGTGCCAGCAGCGTCACACAGGGAGCTAATGAAAAACTGTTTTTT; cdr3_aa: CASSVTQGANEKLFF
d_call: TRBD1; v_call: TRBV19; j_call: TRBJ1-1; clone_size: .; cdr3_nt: TGTGCCAGTAGTAAGGGACAGACGAACACTGAAGCTTTCTTT; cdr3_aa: CASSKGQTNTEAFF
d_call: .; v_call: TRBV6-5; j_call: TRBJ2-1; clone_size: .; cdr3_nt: TGTGCCAGCAGTTACTCGTTATTTAATGAGCAGTTCTTC; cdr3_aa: CASSYSLFNEQFF
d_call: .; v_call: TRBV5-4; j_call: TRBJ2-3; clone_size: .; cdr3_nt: TGTGCCAGCAGCTTGCTTTCTCTGGCAGGGAACACAGATACGCAGTATTTT; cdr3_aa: CASSLLSLAGNTDTQYF
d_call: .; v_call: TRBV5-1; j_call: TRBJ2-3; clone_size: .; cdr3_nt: TGCGCCAGCACGCAGGGCGCTAGCACAGATACGCAGTATTTT; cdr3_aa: CASTQGASTDTQYF
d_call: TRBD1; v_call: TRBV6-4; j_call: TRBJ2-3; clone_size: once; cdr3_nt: TGTGCCAGCAGTGACTCGGGACAGGGGGCAGATACGCAGTATTTT; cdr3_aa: CASSDSGQGADTQYF
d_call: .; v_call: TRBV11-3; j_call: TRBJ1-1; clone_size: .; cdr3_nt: TGTGCCAGCAGCTCCAGAGGAGAAAACACTGAAGCTTTCTTT; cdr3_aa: CASSSRGENTEAFF
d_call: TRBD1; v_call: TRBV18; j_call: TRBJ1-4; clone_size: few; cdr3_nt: TGTGCCAGCTCAACTGGGACAGGGAAAGAAAAACTGTTTTTT; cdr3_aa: CASSTGTGKEKLFF
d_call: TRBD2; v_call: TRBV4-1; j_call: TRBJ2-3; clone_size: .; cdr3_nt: TGCGCCAGCAGTTCCCCGGGACTAGCAAGCACAGATACGCAGTATTTT; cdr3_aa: CASSSPGLASTDTQYF